This T cell receptor (beta chain) originates from a study of early T cells in non-severe SARS-CoV-2 infection. On the study more broadly: Unpaired chains resulted from sequencing bulk RNA of unsorted whole blood.

MiXCR, applied by TCRdb to the 5' RACE reads, yields one record per CDR3 protein. The data show 75,000 to 100,000 distinct CDR3 sequences, with approximately 16% seen just once and around 1.3% held by the top ten. On this clonotype itself: Its specificity is not known.

Between the trimmed V and J ends, which lost 5 bases and 4 bases, there was a span of 16 bases. CDR1 is MNHEY and CDR2 is SMNVEV in the germline V gene (reference sequence). The CDR3 is made up of 15 amino acids. Study-wide results and caveats: Sequences matched to VDJdb favored anti-spike CD8 responses, while private and CD4 specificities were missed.

The sequence was obtained from an adult who was a healthcare worker with PCR-confirmed SARS-CoV-2 infection or an uninfected control (not recorded which). Sequencing used whole blood. The chain joins TRBV27 to TRBJ2-3; D not certain. CDR3 residues: CASSPRLLRPDTQYF. The CDR3 DNA reads TGTGCCAGCAGTCCAAGACTCCTCAGGCCAGATACGCAGTATTTT.